The 6 T cell receptor beta chains below come from one sample, sequenced in a study of blood T cell repertoires in COVID-19. Measured with immunoSEQ multiplex PCR; TCRdb has only the in-frame clones, and not every one. The table lists roughly 130,000 clones, over 85% of them singletons. The sequencing input was peripheral blood. The receptors derive from a man aged 55 to 70 with COVID-19, enrolled during active disease.

V is TRBV7-8 and J is TRBJ1-5; D perhaps matches TRBD1 (5 bases). Germline V lookup: CDR1 SGHVS, CDR2 FQNEAQ. The CDR3 consists of 12 residues. The V and J ends lost 1 base and 9 bases respectively, with 7 bases between them. CDR3 DNA: TGTGCCAGCAGCTTAGACGGGGGGCCCCAGCATTTT. This gives the protein CASSLDGGPQHF.

The chain carries TRBV2 and TRBJ2-3, with 7 bases lining up with TRBD2. The CDR3 is 15 amino acids. Trimming cost V 5 bases and J 2 bases; bases outside gene matches: 7. In germline, CDR1 is SNHLY, CDR2 FYNNEI. The CDR3 protein is CASSLSGGFTDTQYF. The CDR3 region has the DNA TGTGCCAGCAGTCTCTCGGGAGGATTCACAGATACGCAGTATTTT.

V gene TRBV18 combines with J gene TRBJ2-1; D might be TRBD1 (6 bases). Deletions cut 0 bases from V and 5 bases from J, with 8 bases between. This CDR3 contains 14 residues. The germline CDR1 and CDR2 sequences are KGHSH and LQKENI. Here the CDR3 DNA reads TGTGCCAGCTCACCACCGACAGGAAACAATGAGCAGTTCTTC. It translates to CASSPPTGNNEQFF. Supplemented by reference TRBV18 and TRBJ2-1, the full variable domain reads NAGVMQNPRHLVRRRGQEARLRCSPMKGHSHVYWYRQLPEEGLKFMVYLQKENIIDESGMPKERFSAEFPKEGPSILRIQQVVRGDSAAYFCASSPPTGNNEQFFGPGTRLTVL.

This CDR3 reads CASSLWGQSSYNSPLHF. DNA of the CDR3: TGTGCCAGCAGCTTGTGGGGACAGAGCTCCTATAATTCACCCCTCCACTTT. This sequence joins TRBV5-6 and TRBJ1-6; TRBD1 agrees at 7 bases. Trimming cost V 1 base and J 0 bases; bases outside gene matches: 4. Germline loops: CDR1 SGHDT, CDR2 YYEEEE. The CDR3 contains 17 residues.

The chain uses TRBV27 and TRBJ2-7; tentative D call: TRBD1 (6 bases). The CDR3 is 13 amino acids. Trimming took 9 bases from V and 3 from J, leaving 15 bases between them. Germline V gene sequence: CDR1 MNHEY, CDR2 SMNVEV (reference sequence). The CDR3 DNA follows: TGTGCCAGTCGAGGGCAGGGGATCTACGAGCAGTACTTC. Translating gives CASRGQGIYEQYF.

This rearrangement joins TRBV9 to TRBJ1-2; 7 bases align to TRBD1. Germline assignment: CDR1 SGDLS and CDR2 YYNGEE. The J segment lost 5 bases and the V segment lost 0 bases, leaving 7 bases of the junction unmatched. The CDR3 is 15 amino acids. For the CDR3, the DNA is TGTGCCAGCAGCGTAGGGGGCGGCAGGGGGTATGGCTACACCTTC. Translation gives CASSVGGGRGYGYTF.